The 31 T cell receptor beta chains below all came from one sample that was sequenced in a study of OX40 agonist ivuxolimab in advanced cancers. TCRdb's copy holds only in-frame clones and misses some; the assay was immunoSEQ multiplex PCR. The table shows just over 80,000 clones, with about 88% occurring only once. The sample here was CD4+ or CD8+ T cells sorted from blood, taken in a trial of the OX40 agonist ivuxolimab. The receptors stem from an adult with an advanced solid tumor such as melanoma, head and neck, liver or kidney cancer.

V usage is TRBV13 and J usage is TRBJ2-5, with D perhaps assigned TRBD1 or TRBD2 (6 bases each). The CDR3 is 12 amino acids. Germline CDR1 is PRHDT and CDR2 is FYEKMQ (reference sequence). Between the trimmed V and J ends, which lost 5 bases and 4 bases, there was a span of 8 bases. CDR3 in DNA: TGTGCCAGCAGCCGGGGGCGAGAGACCCAGTACTTC. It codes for CASSRGRETQYF.

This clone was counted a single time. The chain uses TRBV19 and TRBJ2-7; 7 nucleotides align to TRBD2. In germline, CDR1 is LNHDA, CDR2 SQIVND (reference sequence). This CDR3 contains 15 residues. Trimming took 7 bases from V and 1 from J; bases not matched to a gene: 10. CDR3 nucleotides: TGTGCCAGTACCACATCGGGAGGCCGTTCCTACGAGCAGTACTTC. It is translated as CASTTSGGRSYEQYF.

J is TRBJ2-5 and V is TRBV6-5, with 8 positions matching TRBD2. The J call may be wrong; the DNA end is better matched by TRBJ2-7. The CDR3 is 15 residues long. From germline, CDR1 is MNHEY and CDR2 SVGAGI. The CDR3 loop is CASGNIREGGYEQYF. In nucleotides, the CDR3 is TGTGCCAGCGGAAATATCCGGGAGGGGGGCTACGAGCAGTACTTC.

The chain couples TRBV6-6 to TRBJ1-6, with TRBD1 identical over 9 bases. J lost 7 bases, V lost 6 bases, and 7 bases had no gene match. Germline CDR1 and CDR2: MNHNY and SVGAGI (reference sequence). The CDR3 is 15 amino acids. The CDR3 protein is CASSYTGGLNSPLHF. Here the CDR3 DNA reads TGTGCCAGCAGCTACACAGGGGGCCTGAATTCACCCCTCCACTTT.

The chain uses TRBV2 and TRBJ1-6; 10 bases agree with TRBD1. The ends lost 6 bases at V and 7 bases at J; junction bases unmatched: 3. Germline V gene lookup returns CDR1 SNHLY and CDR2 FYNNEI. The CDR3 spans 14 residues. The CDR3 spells CASRPGQGNSPLHF. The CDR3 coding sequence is TGTGCCAGCAGGCCGGGACAGGGGAATTCACCCCTCCACTTT.

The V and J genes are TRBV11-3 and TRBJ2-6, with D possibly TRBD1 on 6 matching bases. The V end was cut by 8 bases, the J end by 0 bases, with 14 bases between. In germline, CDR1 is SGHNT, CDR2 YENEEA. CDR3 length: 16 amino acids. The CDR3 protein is CASEGRGHSGANVLTF. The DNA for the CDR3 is TGTGCCAGCGAGGGCAGGGGCCACTCTGGGGCCAACGTCCTGACTTTC.

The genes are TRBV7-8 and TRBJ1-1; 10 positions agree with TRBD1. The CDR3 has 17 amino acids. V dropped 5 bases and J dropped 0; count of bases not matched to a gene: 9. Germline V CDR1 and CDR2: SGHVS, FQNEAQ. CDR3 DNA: TGTGCCAGCAGCGAGACTGGGACAGGGGCCGTGAACACTGAAGCTTTCTTT. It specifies CASSETGTGAVNTEAFF.

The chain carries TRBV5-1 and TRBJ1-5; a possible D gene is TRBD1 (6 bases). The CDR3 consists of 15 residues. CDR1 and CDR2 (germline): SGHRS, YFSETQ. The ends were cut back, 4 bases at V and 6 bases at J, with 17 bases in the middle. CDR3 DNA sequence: TGCGCCAGCAGCCAAGTAGGGGGAACAGGTCAGCCCCAGCATTTT. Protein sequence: CASSQVGGTGQPQHF.

The chain's CDR3 is CAWSVVGFPLPQHF. The CDR3 nucleotides read TGTGCCTGGAGTGTTGTCGGCTTCCCGTTGCCCCAGCATTTT. V usage is TRBV30 and J usage is TRBJ1-5; D uncertain. Germline CDR1 and CDR2: GTSNPN and SVGIG (reference sequence). The CDR3 is made up of 14 amino acids. V lost 0 bases and J 9 bases, leaving 15 bases between the germline ends.

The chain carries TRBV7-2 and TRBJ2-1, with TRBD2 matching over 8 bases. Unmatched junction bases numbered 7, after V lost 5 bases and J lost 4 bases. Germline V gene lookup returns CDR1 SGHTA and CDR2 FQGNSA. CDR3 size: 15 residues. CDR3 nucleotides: TGTGCCAGCAGCCCGGGGGGGGGCGCGTACAATGAGCAGTTCTTC. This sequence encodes CASSPGGGAYNEQFF.

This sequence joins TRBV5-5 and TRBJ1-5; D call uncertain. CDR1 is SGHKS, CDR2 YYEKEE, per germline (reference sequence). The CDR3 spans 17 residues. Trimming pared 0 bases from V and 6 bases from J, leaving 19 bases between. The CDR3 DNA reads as TGTGCCAGCAGCTTGGAGGGCAGCAGTGGATTGGGTCAGCCCCAGCATTTT. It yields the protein CASSLEGSSGLGQPQHF.

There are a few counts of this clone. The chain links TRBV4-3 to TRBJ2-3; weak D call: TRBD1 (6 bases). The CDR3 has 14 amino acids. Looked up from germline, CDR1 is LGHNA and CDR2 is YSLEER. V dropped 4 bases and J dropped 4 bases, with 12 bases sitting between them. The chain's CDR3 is CASSPRSGADTQYF. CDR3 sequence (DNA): TGCGCCAGCAGCCCAAGATCAGGGGCAGATACGCAGTATTTT.

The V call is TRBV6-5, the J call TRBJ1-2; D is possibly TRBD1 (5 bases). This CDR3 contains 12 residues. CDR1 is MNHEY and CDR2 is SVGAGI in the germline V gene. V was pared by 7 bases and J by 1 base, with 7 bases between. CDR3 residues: CASTGGNYGYTF. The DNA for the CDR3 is TGTGCCAGCACGGGGGGTAACTATGGCTACACCTTC.

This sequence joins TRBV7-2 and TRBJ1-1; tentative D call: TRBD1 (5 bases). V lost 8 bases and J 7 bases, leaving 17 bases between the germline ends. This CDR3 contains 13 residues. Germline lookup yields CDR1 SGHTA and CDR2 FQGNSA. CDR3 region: CASAPEPGFEAFF. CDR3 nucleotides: TGTGCCAGCGCCCCGGAGCCAGGGTTTGAAGCTTTCTTT.

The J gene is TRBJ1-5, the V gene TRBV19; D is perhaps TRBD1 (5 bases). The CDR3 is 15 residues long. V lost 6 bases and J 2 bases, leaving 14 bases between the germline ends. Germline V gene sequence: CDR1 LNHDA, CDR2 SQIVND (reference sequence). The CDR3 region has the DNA TGTGCCAGTAGCTCTGGGGGGGGAGGCAATCAGCCCCAGCATTTT. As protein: CASSSGGGGNQPQHF.

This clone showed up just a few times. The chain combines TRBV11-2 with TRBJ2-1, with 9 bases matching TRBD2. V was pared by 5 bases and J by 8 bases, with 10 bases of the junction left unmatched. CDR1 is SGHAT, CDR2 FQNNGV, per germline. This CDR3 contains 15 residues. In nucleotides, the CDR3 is TGTGCCAGCAGCCTCCTGCTAGCGGGGAAGGATGAGCAGTTCTTC. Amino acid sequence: CASSLLLAGKDEQFF.

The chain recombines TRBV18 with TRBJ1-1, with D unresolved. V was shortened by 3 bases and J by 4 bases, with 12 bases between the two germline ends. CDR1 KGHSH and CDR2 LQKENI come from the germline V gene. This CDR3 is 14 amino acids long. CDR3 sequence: CASSPGQISTEAFF. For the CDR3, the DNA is TGTGCCAGCTCACCGGGTCAGATTTCCACTGAAGCTTTCTTT.

CDR3 DNA sequence: TGCGCCAGCAGCTACACTAGTGTAGATACGCAGTATTTT. It specifies CASSYTSVDTQYF. The chain is built from TRBV5-1 and TRBJ2-3, with D possibly TRBD2 on 5 matching bases. This CDR3 spans 13 amino acids. Germline CDR1 SGHRS, CDR2 YFSETQ. V was clipped by 3 bases and J by 5 bases, with 10 bases between them.

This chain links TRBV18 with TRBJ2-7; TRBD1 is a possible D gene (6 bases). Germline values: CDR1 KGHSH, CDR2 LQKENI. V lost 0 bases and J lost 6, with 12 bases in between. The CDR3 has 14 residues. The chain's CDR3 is CASSPPTGSGEQYF. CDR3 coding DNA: TGTGCCAGCTCACCACCGACAGGTTCAGGCGAGCAGTACTTC.

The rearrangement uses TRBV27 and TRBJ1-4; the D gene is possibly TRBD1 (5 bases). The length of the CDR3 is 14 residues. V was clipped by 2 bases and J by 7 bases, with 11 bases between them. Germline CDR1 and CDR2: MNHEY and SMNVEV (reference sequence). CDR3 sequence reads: CASSLQVGGEKLFF. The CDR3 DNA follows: TGTGCCAGCAGTTTACAGGTCGGGGGTGAAAAACTGTTTTTT.

For the CDR3, the DNA is TGCGCCAGCAGCCAAGACCCGGGCTCCTACAATGAGCAGTTCTTC. Translation gives CASSQDPGSYNEQFF. The chain is built from TRBV4-3 and TRBJ2-1; no clear D gene. The V gene lost 0 bases and the J gene lost 0 bases, with 6 bases spanning the gap. The CDR3 runs 15 residues. Germline loops: CDR1 LGHNA, CDR2 YSLEER.

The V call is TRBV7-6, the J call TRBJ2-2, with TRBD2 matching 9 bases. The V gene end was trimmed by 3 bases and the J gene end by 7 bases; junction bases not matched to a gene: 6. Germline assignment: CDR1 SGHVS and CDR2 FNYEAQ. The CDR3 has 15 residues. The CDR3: CASSFSGGRLGELFF. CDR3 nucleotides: TGTGCCAGCAGCTTTAGCGGGGGTCGACTCGGGGAGCTGTTTTTT.

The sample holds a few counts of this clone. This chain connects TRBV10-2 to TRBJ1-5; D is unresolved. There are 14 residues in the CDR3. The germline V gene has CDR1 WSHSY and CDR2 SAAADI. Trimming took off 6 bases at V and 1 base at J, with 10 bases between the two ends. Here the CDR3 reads CASSDRGSNQPQHF. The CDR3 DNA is TGCGCCAGCAGCGATCGAGGGAGCAATCAGCCCCAGCATTTT.

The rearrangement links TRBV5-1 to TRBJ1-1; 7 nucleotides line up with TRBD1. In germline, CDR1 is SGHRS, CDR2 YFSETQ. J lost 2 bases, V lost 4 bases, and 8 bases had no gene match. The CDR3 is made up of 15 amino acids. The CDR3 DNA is TGCGCCAGCAGCGGACAGGTCGGTTCCAACACTGAAGCTTTCTTT. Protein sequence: CASSGQVGSNTEAFF.

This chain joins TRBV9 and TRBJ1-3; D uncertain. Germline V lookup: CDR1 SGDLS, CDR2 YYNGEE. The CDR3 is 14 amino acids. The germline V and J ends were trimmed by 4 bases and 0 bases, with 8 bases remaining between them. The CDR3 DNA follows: TGTGCCAGCAGCACTACCCCCTCTGGAAACACCATATATTTT. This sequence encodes CASSTTPSGNTIYF. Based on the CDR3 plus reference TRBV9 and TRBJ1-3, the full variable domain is DSGVTQTPKHLITATGQRVTLRCSPRSGDLSVYWYQQSLDQGLQFLIQYYNGEERAKGNILERFSAQQFPDLHSELNLSSLELGDSALYFCASSTTPSGNTIYFGEGSWLTVV.

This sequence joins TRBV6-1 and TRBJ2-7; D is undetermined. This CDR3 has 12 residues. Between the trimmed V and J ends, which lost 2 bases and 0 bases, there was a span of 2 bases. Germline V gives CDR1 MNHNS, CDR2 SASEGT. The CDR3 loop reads CASSELSYEQYF. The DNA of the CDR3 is TGTGCCAGCAGTGAACTCTCCTACGAGCAGTACTTC.

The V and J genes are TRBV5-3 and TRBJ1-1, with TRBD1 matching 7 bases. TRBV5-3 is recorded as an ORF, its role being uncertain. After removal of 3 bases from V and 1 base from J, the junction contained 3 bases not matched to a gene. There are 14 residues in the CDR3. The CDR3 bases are TGTGCCAGAAGCTCCGACAGGGCGAACACTGAAGCTTTCTTT. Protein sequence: CARSSDRANTEAFF.

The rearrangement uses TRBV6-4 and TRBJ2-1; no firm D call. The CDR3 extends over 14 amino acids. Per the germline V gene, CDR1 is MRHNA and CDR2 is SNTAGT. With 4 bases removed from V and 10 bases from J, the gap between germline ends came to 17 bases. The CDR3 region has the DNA TGTGCCAGCAGTGTGAATGTTGCGCTGGGGGAGCAGTTCTTC. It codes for CASSVNVALGEQFF.

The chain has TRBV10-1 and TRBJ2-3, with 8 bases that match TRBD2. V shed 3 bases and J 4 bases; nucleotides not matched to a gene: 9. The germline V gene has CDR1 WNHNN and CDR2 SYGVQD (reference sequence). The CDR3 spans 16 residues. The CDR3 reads CASSDIAGTQPDTQYF. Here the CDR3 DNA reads TGCGCCAGCAGTGATATAGCGGGGACCCAGCCAGATACGCAGTATTTT.

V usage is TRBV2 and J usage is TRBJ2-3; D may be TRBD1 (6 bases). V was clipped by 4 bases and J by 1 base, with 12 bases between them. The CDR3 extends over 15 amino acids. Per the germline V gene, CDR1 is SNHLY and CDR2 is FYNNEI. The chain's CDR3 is CASSVDSFGTDTQYF. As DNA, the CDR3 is TGTGCCAGCAGTGTGGACAGTTTCGGCACAGATACGCAGTATTTT.

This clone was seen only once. CDR3 DNA sequence: TGCGCCAGCAGCTTGGTCGGATCGAACACTGAAGCTTTCTTT. Its protein is CASSLVGSNTEAFF. The rearrangement joins TRBV5-1 to TRBJ1-1; no definite D call. V was cut by 0 bases and J by 1 base, with 7 bases left in between. Germline V gene sequence: CDR1 SGHRS, CDR2 YFSETQ. The CDR3 is 14 amino acids.